The clone carrying this TCR beta chain was detected only a few times. V lost 4 bases and J 0 bases, leaving 17 bases between the germline ends. The germline V gene encodes CDR1 DFQATT and CDR2 SNEGSKA (reference sequence). This CDR3 is 16 amino acids long. The data belong to a study of identical twins. TCRdb passed the 5' RACE reads through MiXCR, listing each CDR3 protein once. The sample contains nearly 200,000 distinct CDR3 sequences, more than 15% of which appear only once. This sample also appeared in a second study, on T cells expressing NK-cell markers. Per that study: Of CD8+ T cells, about 1.0-8% belonged to dominant NKG2C+ clonotypes in several donors.

The source of this sequence is a young woman in good health. This chain uses TRBV20-1 with TRBJ2-3, with unresolved D. The material sequenced was CD8+ T cells sorted from blood. CDR3 bases: TGCAGTGCTATCGTCCCGTGGGCCACTAGCACAGATACGCAGTATTTT. This codes for CSAIVPWATSTDTQYF.